Below, 18 T cell receptor beta chains from the same sample are listed, as sequenced in a study of T cells after somatic rescue of genetic block. Generated by immunoSEQ multiplex PCR, the TCRdb table keeps only in-frame clones and is missing some. The table shows 110,000 or so clones, with approximately 90% occurring only once. Sequencing was performed on peripheral blood mononuclear cells (PBMCs). The source is a woman aged 18-30 years.

This chain connects TRBV7-6 to TRBJ2-3; 9 bases match TRBD2. The CDR3 consists of 15 residues. Trimming cost V 5 bases and J 1 base; bases outside gene matches: 4. The germline CDR1 and CDR2 sequences are SGHVS and FNYEAQ. The CDR3 nucleotides are TGTGCCAGCAGCCCCTTAGCGGGGGGCACAGATACGCAGTATTTT. Protein product: CASSPLAGGTDTQYF.

This rearrangement joins TRBV19 to TRBJ2-7; 11 bases match TRBD1. CDR1 and CDR2 (germline): LNHDA, SQIVND (reference sequence). The CDR3 has 15 amino acids. J was trimmed by 1 base and V by 3 bases; bases with no gene match: 2. The CDR3 DNA is TGTGCCAGTAGTATGGGACAGGGGGGATCCTACGAGCAGTACTTC. Translating gives CASSMGQGGSYEQYF.

This clone was seen just once. The chain uses TRBV19 and TRBJ1-5; D gene uncertain. The CDR3 runs 12 residues. The V end lost 9 bases, the J end lost 0 bases, and 6 bases lay between the germline ends. CDR1 LNHDA and CDR2 SQIVND come from the germline V gene (reference sequence). CDR3: CASGDSNQPQHF. The DNA for the CDR3 is TGTGCCAGCGGAGATAGCAATCAGCCCCAGCATTTT.

About this clone itself: The identical CDR3 is also encoded by other nucleotide sequences in the sample. This sequence joins TRBV5-4 and TRBJ1-6; maybe TRBD1 (6 bases). The CDR3 spans 14 residues. The germline V gene encodes CDR1 SGHNT and CDR2 YYREEE (reference sequence). V was pared by 5 bases and J by 10 bases, with 16 bases between. This CDR3 is CASSTGQGRSPLHF. The DNA of the CDR3 is TGTGCCAGCAGTACGGGACAAGGCAGGTCACCCCTCCACTTT.

CDR3 amino acids: CASSKAGGTYEQYF. CDR3 bases: TGTGCCAGTTCAAAGGCAGGGGGGACCTACGAGCAGTACTTC. The chain is built from TRBV27 and TRBJ2-7; tentatively, D is TRBD1 (7 bases). Germline CDR1 reads MNHEY; CDR2 reads SMNVEV (reference sequence). Trimming took off 9 bases at V and 2 bases at J, with 17 bases between the two ends. The CDR3 runs 14 residues.

V and J are TRBV9 and TRBJ1-6; 7 bases align to TRBD1. The length of the CDR3 is 14 residues. The trim removed 3 bases at V and 9 bases at J, leaving 6 bases unmatched. The germline gives CDR1 SGDLS, CDR2 YYNGEE. CDR3 in DNA: TGTGCCAGCAGCGACAGGGGATTGGGTTCACCCCTCCACTTT. Protein: CASSDRGLGSPLHF.

The sample holds one count of this clone. The chain combines TRBV5-1 with TRBJ1-1; TRBD1 might be the D (5 bases). The germline CDR1 and CDR2 sequences are SGHRS and YFSETQ. The CDR3 runs to 15 residues. V lost 2 bases, J lost 10 bases, and 21 bases lay in between. Here the CDR3 DNA reads TGCGCCAGCAGCTTACAACCCCCCCGTCCGGGACCAGCTTTCTTT. Residues: CASSLQPPRPGPAFF. Complete variable domain (other parts from reference TRBV5-1 and TRBJ1-1): KAGVTQTPRYLIKTRGQQVTLSCSPISGHRSVSWYQQTPGQGLQFLFEYFSETQRNKGNFPGRFSGRQFSNSRSEMNVSTLELGDSALYLCASSLQPPRPGPAFFGQGTRLTVV.

V and J are TRBV6-1 and TRBJ1-5; weak D call: TRBD1 (6 bases). This CDR3 has 15 residues. Deletions cut 3 bases from V and 0 bases from J, with 9 bases between. From germline, CDR1 is MNHNS and CDR2 SASEGT. CDR3 in amino acids: CASSETGYSNQPQHF. The CDR3 DNA sequence: TGTGCCAGCAGTGAGACAGGTTATAGCAATCAGCCCCAGCATTTT.

The chain links TRBV19 to TRBJ2-4; a possible D gene is TRBD1 (5 bases). V was shortened by 3 bases and J by 1 base, with 19 bases between the two germline ends. Germline CDR1 is LNHDA and CDR2 is SQIVND (reference sequence). This CDR3 has 18 residues. CDR3 sequence (DNA): TGTGCCAGTAGTATTATTCCAGGACATTCTGTGGCCAAAAACATTCAGTACTTC. Translated: CASSIIPGHSVAKNIQYF.

The chain joins TRBV19 to TRBJ2-2, with D uncertain. Germline V gives CDR1 LNHDA, CDR2 SQIVND (reference sequence). This CDR3 region has 14 residues. Trimming took 3 bases from V and 0 from J, leaving 5 bases between them. CDR3: CASSISANTGELFF. The DNA of the CDR3 is TGTGCCAGTAGTATTTCAGCGAACACCGGGGAGCTGTTTTTT.

V gene TRBV29-1 combines with J gene TRBJ2-5; D is perhaps TRBD1 (6 bases). The V gene's germline CDR1 is SQVTM and CDR2 ANQGSEA. CDR3 length equals 14 residues. Trimming pared 0 bases from V and 1 base from J, leaving 9 bases between. The CDR3 DNA follows: TGCAGCGTTGAAGATACAGGGACCCAAGAGACCCAGTACTTC. It specifies CSVEDTGTQETQYF.

This rearrangement joins TRBV30 to TRBJ2-7, with D possibly matching TRBD1 (6 bases). V lost 2 bases, J lost 4 bases, and 9 bases lay in between. Germline V gene data show CDR1 as GTSNPN and CDR2 as SVGIG (reference sequence). The CDR3 spans 12 residues. DNA of the CDR3: TGTGCCTGGAGTCGTGACAGGTACGAGCAGTACTTC. It yields the protein CAWSRDRYEQYF.

CDR3 nucleotide sequence: TGTGCCAGCAGCGCAGACAGGCCGGATCGTTTAACTAATGAAAAACTGTTTTTT. It encodes CASSADRPDRLTNEKLFF. The genes are TRBV7-9 and TRBJ1-4; tentatively, D is TRBD1 (6 bases). V was pared by 5 bases and J by 1 base, with 20 bases between. Looked up from germline, CDR1 is SEHNR and CDR2 is FQNEAQ (reference sequence). The CDR3 has 18 amino acids.

This clone was counted once. The rearrangement uses TRBV6-5 and TRBJ2-6; D is unclear. Germline lookup yields CDR1 MNHEY and CDR2 SVGAGI. The CDR3 is 14 amino acids. Trimming pared 2 bases from V and 0 bases from J, leaving 2 bases between. The CDR3 loop reads CASSYLSGANVLTF. In DNA form, the CDR3 reads TGTGCCAGCAGTTACCTCTCTGGGGCCAACGTCCTGACTTTC.

The V gene is TRBV5-8, the J gene TRBJ2-5; D ambiguous. Germline lookup yields CDR1 SGHTS and CDR2 YDEGEE. CDR3 length equals 12 residues. Deletions cut 2 bases from V and 1 base from J, with 3 bases between. Here the CDR3 reads CASSFSQETQYF. The CDR3 region has the DNA TGTGCCAGCAGCTTTAGCCAAGAGACCCAGTACTTC.

The chain combines TRBV25-1 with TRBJ1-4, with 7 nucleotides matching TRBD1. The CDR3 runs 14 residues. The V segment lost 3 bases and the J segment 5 bases; nucleotides outside the gene matches: 3. CDR1 is MGHDK, CDR2 SYGVNS, per germline. CDR3 in DNA: TGTGCCAGCAGTGACAGGGGGGCAAATGAAAAACTGTTTTTT. It codes for CASSDRGANEKLFF.

This chain uses TRBV27 with TRBJ1-4; D unresolved. V lost 5 bases to trimming and J lost 3 bases, with 10 bases between them. Germline-derived CDR1 and CDR2 are MNHEY and SMNVEV (reference sequence). CDR3 length: 14 residues. DNA for the CDR3: TGTGCCAGCAGTCGACTTGTTTCTAATGAAAAACTGTTTTTT. Its protein product is CASSRLVSNEKLFF.

The chain has TRBV7-8 and TRBJ2-1, with D possibly matching TRBD2 (6 bases). Germline CDR1 is SGHVS and CDR2 is FQNEAQ. The V and J ends lost 1 base and 15 bases respectively, with 16 bases between them. The CDR3 loop spans 13 amino acids. As DNA, the CDR3 is TGTGCCAGCAGCTTAGGGACTACCCAGGTCCCGTTCTTC. Protein sequence: CASSLGTTQVPFF.